This TCR beta chain derives from a study of blood T cell repertoires in COVID-19. Study at large: From the United States, Italy and Spain came samples of acute and convalescent COVID-19. The analysed material was cDNA or gDNA that came from T cells, B-cell-depleted T cells, or PBMCs.

Authors' processing steps: Reference gene primer amplification in the assay estimated nucleated cell counts. Method: immunoSEQ multiplex PCR; TCRdb's copy keeps in-frame clones and lacks some. From that table come the V and J calls and clone size; the DNA was used to work out D and trimming. The top ten clones hold approximately 3.6% of a sample with around 60,000 clones, approximately 91% of them seen once. The CDR3 loop spans 16 amino acids. The V end was cut by 4 bases, the J end by 3 bases, with 16 bases between. Per germline, CDR1 SNHLY and CDR2 FYNNEI. The sequenced sample was peripheral blood. This TCR was sampled from a man in his 70s with acute or convalescent COVID-19. The chain carries TRBV2 and TRBJ2-1, with D possibly matching TRBD2 (7 bases). CDR3 DNA sequence: TGTGCCAGCAGTGGGGTTGGGGGGGCGATCTACAATGAGCAGTTCTTC. Protein product: CASSGVGGAIYNEQFF.